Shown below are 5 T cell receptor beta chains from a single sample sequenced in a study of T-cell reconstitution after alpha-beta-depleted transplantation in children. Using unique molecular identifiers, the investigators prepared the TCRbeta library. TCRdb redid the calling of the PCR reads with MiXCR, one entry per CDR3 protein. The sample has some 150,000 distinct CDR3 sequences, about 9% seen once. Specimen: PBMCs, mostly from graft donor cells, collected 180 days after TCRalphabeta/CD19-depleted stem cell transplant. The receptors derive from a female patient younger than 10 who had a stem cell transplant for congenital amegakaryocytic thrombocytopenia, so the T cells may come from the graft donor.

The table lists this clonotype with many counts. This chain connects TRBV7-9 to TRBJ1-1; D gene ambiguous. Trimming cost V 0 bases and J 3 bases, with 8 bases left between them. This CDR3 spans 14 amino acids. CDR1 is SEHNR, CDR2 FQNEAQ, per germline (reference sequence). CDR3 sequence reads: CASSLALVYTEAFF. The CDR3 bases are TGTGCCAGCAGCTTAGCGCTGGTTTACACTGAAGCTTTCTTT. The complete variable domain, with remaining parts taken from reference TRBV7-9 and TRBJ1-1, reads DTGVSQNPRHKITKRGQNVTFRCDPISEHNRLYWYRQTLGQGPEFLTYFQNEAQLEKSRLLSDRFSAERPKGSFSTLEIQRTEQGDSAMYLCASSLALVYTEAFFGQGTRLTVV.

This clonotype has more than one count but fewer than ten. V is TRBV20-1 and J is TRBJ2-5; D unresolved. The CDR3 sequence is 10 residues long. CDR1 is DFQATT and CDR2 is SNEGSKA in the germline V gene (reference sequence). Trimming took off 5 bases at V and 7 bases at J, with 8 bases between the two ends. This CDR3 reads CSAGRATQYF. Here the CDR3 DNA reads TGCAGTGCTGGCAGAGCGACCCAGTACTTC.

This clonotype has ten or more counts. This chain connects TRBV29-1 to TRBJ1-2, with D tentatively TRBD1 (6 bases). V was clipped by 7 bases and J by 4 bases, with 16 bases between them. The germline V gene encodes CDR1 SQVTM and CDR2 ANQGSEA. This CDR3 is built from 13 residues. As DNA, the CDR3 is TGCAGCGCCCATAGCGGGGGGCTCTATGGCTACACCTTC. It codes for CSAHSGGLYGYTF. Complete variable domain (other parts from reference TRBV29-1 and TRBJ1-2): SAVISQKPSRDICQRGTSLTIQCQVDSQVTMMFWYRQQPGQSLTLIATANQGSEATYESGFVIDKFPISRPNLTFSTLTVSNMSPEDSSIYLCSAHSGGLYGYTFGSGTRLTVV.

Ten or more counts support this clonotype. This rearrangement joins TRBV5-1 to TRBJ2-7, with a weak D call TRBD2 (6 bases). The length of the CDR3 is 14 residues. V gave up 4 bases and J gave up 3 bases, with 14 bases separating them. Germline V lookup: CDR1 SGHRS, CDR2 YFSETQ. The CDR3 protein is CASSRWGRSYEQYF. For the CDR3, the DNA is TGCGCCAGCAGCCGATGGGGGAGGAGCTACGAGCAGTACTTC.

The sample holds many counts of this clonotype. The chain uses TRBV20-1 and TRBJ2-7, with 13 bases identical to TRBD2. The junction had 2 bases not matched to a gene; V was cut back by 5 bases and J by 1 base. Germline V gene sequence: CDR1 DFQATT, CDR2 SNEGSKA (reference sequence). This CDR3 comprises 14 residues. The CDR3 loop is CSAWTSGSSYEQYF. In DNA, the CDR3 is TGCAGTGCTTGGACTAGCGGGAGTTCCTACGAGCAGTACTTC.